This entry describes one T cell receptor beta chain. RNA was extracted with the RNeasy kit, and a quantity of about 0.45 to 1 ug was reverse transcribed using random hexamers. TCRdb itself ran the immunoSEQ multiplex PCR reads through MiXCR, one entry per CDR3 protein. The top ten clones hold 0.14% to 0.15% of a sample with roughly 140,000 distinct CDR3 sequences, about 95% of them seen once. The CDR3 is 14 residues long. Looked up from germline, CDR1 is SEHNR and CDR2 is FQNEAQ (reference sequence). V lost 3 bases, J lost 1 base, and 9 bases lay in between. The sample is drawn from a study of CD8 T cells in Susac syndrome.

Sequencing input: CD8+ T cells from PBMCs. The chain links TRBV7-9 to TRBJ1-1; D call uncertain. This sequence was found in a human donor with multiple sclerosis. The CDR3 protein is CASSFIMGNTEAFF. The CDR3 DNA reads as TGTGCCAGCAGCTTTATCATGGGGAACACTGAAGCTTTCTTT.